The clone carrying this T cell receptor (beta chain) was recorded a few times. Its specificity is unknown. The CDR3 runs 17 residues. V gave up 4 bases and J gave up 9 bases, with 26 bases separating them. CDR1 is SGDLS, CDR2 YYNGEE, per germline. The entry originates in a study of identical twins. Notes on the study in general: Cord blood beta clonotypes present at high abundance carried fewer insertions; no such pattern appeared in memory repertoires.

Each CDR3 protein is one row after TCRdb ran MiXCR on the 5' RACE reads. Of under 800,000 distinct CDR3 sequences in the sample, around 20% are singletons; the top ten hold 4% to 4.5%. Another study also made use of these data, one on T cells expressing NK-cell markers. Per that study: In several experiments, sorting was restricted to alpha-beta TCR T cells by an anti-gamma-delta TCR antibody. These clonotypes, the leaders elsewhere, also led the CD3+CD56-NKG2C+ fraction in a few donors.

This chain joins TRBV9 and TRBJ2-1; D may be TRBD1 (6 bases). This clonotype was obtained from a woman between 18 and 29 years old in good health. Sequences were obtained from PBMCs. The CDR3 reads CASSPTSGTYSRGEQFF. CDR3 DNA sequence: TGTGCCAGCAGCCCAACGTCCGGGACCTACTCCAGGGGTGAGCAGTTCTTC. The variable domain in full, completed from reference TRBV9 and TRBJ2-1, reads DSGVTQTPKHLITATGQRVTLRCSPRSGDLSVYWYQQSLDQGLQFLIQYYNGEERAKGNILERFSAQQFPDLHSELNLSSLELGDSALYFCASSPTSGTYSRGEQFFGPGTRLTVL.